The TCR beta chain under discussion was sequenced for a study of cytomegalovirus exposure and HLA in healthy donors. Comment on this clone: Its cognate antigen is unknown.

General study results and limits: After further analysis at a later stage, 16,951 TCR beta sequences were associated with HLA alleles at 0.05 false discovery rate. With later analysis, a missense DCLRE1C variant became linked to TCR beta V- and J-gene trimming. Among TCR sequences, most were rare, though some public TCRs appeared in many donors. Analysis was performed later, and it showed HLA-associated TCR beta chains to be more clonally expanded than equally common others.

Primers included in the PCR were 60 Vbeta and 13 Jbeta primers. Profiled with immunoSEQ multiplex PCR; TCRdb holds only in-frame clones, not every one. Of fewer than 180,000 clones in the sample, roughly 83% are singletons; the top ten hold 3% to 4%. The V gene end was trimmed by 1 base and the J gene end by 2 bases; junction bases not matched to a gene: 3. The germline CDR1 and CDR2 sequences are LNHDA and SQIVND (reference sequence). There are 15 residues in the CDR3. The V gene is TRBV19, the J gene TRBJ2-7; 9 positions agree with TRBD1. Input material: PBMCs. The source of this sequence is a human donor in good health. The CDR3: CASSIGRTGAYEQYF. The CDR3 nucleotides are TGTGCCAGTAGTATAGGGCGGACAGGGGCCTACGAGCAGTACTTC. The full variable domain, rest sourced from reference TRBV19 and TRBJ2-7, is DGGITQSPKYLFRKEGQNVTLSCEQNLNHDAMYWYRQDPGQGLRLIYYSQIVNDFQKGDIAEGYSVSREKKESFPLTVTSAQKNPTAFYLCASSIGRTGAYEQYFGPGTRLTVT.